One and the same sample provided the 6 T cell receptor beta chains below, sequenced in a study of control samples from healthy donors and cancer patients. TCRdb's table, derived via immunoSEQ multiplex PCR, lists solely in-frame clones and lacks some. The table includes under 150,000 clones, 89% detected once. The sequencing input was blood. These receptors were taken from a man aged 30-40 years in good health.

J is TRBJ1-2 and V is TRBV14, with 7 nucleotides matching TRBD1. The germline V gene encodes CDR1 SGHDN and CDR2 FVKESK. The CDR3 runs to 15 residues. V gave up 0 bases and J gave up 8 bases; unmatched junction bases: 9. The CDR3 DNA sequence: TGTGCCAGCAGCCAAGATCTTCGCAGGGGGGTAGGCTACACCTTC. It specifies CASSQDLRRGVGYTF.

The rearrangement uses TRBV4-1 and TRBJ2-7, with a possible D match to TRBD2 (6 bases). CDR1 and CDR2 (germline): MGHRA, YSYEKL. The CDR3 runs 16 residues. The germline V and J ends were trimmed by 5 bases and 1 base, with 18 bases remaining between them. This CDR3 is CASSYRAGGKSYEQYF. DNA of the CDR3: TGCGCCAGCAGCTACAGAGCTGGGGGGAAATCCTACGAGCAGTACTTC.

The rearrangement uses TRBV11-3 and TRBJ2-7; tentative D call: TRBD2 (5 bases). Germline-derived CDR1 and CDR2 are SGHNT and YENEEA. Trimming left V 8 bases short and J 0 bases short, with 17 bases between. This CDR3 contains 15 residues. The CDR3 sequence: CASAPPGIGSYEQYF. The CDR3 DNA is TGTGCCAGCGCTCCCCCGGGGATAGGCTCCTACGAGCAGTACTTC.

V is TRBV6-9 and J is TRBJ2-7; D is undetermined. The CDR3 is made up of 11 amino acids. The V end lost 3 bases, the J end lost 4 bases, and 4 bases lay between the germline ends. Germline V gene sequence: CDR1 MNHGY, CDR2 SVAAGI. The CDR3 DNA reads TGTGCCAGCAGTTACCGATACGAGCAGTACTTC. Amino acid sequence: CASSYRYEQYF.

The DNA for the CDR3 is TGTGCCAGCAGCACCATACCCGGACAGGGTATCCTTCTCGCCGGGGAGCTGTTTTTT. This gives the protein CASSTIPGQGILLAGELFF. The chain has TRBV21-1 and TRBJ2-2; the DNA was not used to check the table's D call, TRBD1. TRBV21-1 is a pseudogene locus. CDR3 length: 19 amino acids.

This chain uses TRBV7-3 with TRBJ2-1; D possibly corresponds to TRBD1 (6 bases). Germline loops: CDR1 SGHTA, CDR2 FQGTGA. The length of the CDR3 is 13 residues. The V end was cut by 3 bases, the J end by 7 bases, with 10 bases between. The CDR3 loop is CASSFGGENEQFF. CDR3 nucleotides: TGTGCCAGCAGCTTTGGGGGCGAAAATGAGCAGTTCTTC. Full variable domain (outside the CDR3, taken from reference TRBV7-3 and TRBJ2-1): GAGVSQTPSNKVTEKGKYVELRCDPISGHTALYWYRQSLGQGPEFLIYFQGTGAADDSGLPNDRFFAVRPEGSVSTLKIQRTERGDSAVYLCASSFGGENEQFFGPGTRLTVL.